The rows below give T cell receptor beta chains drawn from one sample of a study of blood T cell repertoires in COVID-19. Clones were sequenced by immunoSEQ multiplex PCR, and TCRdb holds only the in-frame ones, with some missing. The sample consists of roughly 80,000 clones, around 83% of them appearing once. Sequencing input: peripheral blood. These receptors all come from a human donor in a cohort sampled during active COVID-19. CDR3s include the opening cysteine and the closing phenylalanine or tryptophan. D genes are given only for firm matches. Rows may omit the clone size; those that give it use once, few, many or a size class.

CDR3aa	j_gene	v_gene	d_gene	abundance
CASRGEGGNEQFF	TRBJ2-1	TRBV2	-	few
CSVEERGPYGYTF	TRBJ1-2	TRBV29-1	TRBD1	-
CASSPQGRRRDNEQFF	TRBJ2-1	TRBV18	-	few
CASSIDLREQFF	TRBJ2-1	TRBV19	-	-
CAISETSGGTGELFF	TRBJ2-2	TRBV10-3	TRBD2	-
CASSNAVGTEQYF	TRBJ2-7	TRBV25-1	-	-
CASSLGGLHTDTQYF	TRBJ2-3	TRBV5-1	-	-
CSVTRDSTNYGYTF	TRBJ1-2	TRBV29-1	TRBD1	-
CASSYGTGGEKLFF	TRBJ1-4	TRBV11-3	TRBD1	-
CASSPQAGGNNEQFF	TRBJ2-1	TRBV18	TRBD1	once
CASSPPGQGNTEAFF	TRBJ1-1	TRBV5-4	TRBD1	-
CASSEATAGNYGYTF	TRBJ1-2	TRBV6-1	-	-
CSVEVSGTDTQYF	TRBJ2-3	TRBV29-1	-	-
CASSYYRGFYNEQFF	TRBJ2-1	TRBV7-2	-	-
CASSLGGHDTQYF	TRBJ2-3	TRBV5-1	-	-
CASSPLRDRETDTQYF	TRBJ2-3	TRBV18	TRBD1	-
CASSHYRIKFNEQFF	TRBJ2-1	TRBV5-8	-	-
CASSPQIGRDGTEAFF	TRBJ1-1	TRBV18	-	-
CAIGPEENSPLHF	TRBJ1-6	TRBV10-3	-	-
CASMGTGVVVTEAFF	TRBJ1-1	TRBV7-9	TRBD1	-
CASSDLVAANEQFF	TRBJ2-1	TRBV3-1/TRBV3-2	-	-
CASSVSPGTDTQYF	TRBJ2-3	TRBV9	-	-
CASSPETGGVGYTF	TRBJ1-2	TRBV5-1	TRBD1	once
CASSVVGSGVNTIYF	TRBJ1-3	TRBV9	-	-
CASSPPIGGSGTGELFF	TRBJ2-2	TRBV18	TRBD2	-
CASSQSWGGSSYEQYF	TRBJ2-7	TRBV4-1	TRBD2	-
CAWNYRDRRSPLHF	TRBJ1-6	TRBV30	TRBD1	-
CASSRPSGIDYTF	TRBJ1-2	TRBV6-5	-	-
CAWSAELGSFSEQFF	TRBJ2-1	TRBV30	-	-
CASSLAAGGYQETQYF	TRBJ2-5	TRBV7-9	TRBD2	-
CATSDLDGALAQQYF	TRBJ2-7	TRBV24-1	-	-
CASSLKAGGHTGELFF	TRBJ2-2	TRBV7-9	TRBD2	-
CASMLAGNPYEQYF	TRBJ2-7	TRBV5-4	-	-
CASSPSPAGNTGELFF	TRBJ2-2	TRBV18	-	-
CASSLAGRDGYTF	TRBJ1-2	TRBV5-6	-	-
CASSQDRVGSPLHF	TRBJ1-6	TRBV3-1/TRBV3-2	TRBD1	-
CASSPTSGSGYEQYF	TRBJ2-7	TRBV4-1	TRBD2	-
CASRRGDRGHEQYF	TRBJ2-7	TRBV6-5	TRBD1	-
CASSLTGLAGGREQFF	TRBJ2-1	TRBV7-3	TRBD2	-
CASSPVRRLKNIQYF	TRBJ2-4	TRBV4-2	-	-
CSASWQGGNTGELFF	TRBJ2-2	TRBV20-1	-	-
CASRGRGDTEAFF	TRBJ1-1	TRBV24-1	TRBD1	-
CASSPAAGEQYF	TRBJ2-7	TRBV5-6	-	many
CASSQRGLEQYF	TRBJ2-7	TRBV3-1/TRBV3-2	TRBD2	-
CASSQDKRGTEAFF	TRBJ1-1	TRBV3-1/TRBV3-2	-	-
CSASPSGTDGYTF	TRBJ1-2	TRBV20-1	TRBD1	-
CASSQEQGSNQPQHF	TRBJ1-5	TRBV4-1	-	-
CASSPQEGTNTGELFF	TRBJ2-2	TRBV7-9	-	-
CATSRDGGNYGYTF	TRBJ1-2	TRBV15	-	-